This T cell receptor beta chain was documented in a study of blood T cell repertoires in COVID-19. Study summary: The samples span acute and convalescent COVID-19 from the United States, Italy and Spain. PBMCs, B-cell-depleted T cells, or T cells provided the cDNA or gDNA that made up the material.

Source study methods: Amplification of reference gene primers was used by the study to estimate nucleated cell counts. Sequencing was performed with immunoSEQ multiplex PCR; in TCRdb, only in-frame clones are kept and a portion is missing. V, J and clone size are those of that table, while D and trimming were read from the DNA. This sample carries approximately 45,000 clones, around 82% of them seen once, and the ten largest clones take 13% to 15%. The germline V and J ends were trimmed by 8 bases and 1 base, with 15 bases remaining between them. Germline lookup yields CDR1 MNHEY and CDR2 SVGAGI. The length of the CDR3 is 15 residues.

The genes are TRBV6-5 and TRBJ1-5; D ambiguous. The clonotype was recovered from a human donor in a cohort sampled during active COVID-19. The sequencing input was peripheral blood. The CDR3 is CASGRGMVSNQPQHF. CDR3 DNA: TGTGCCAGCGGGCGAGGGATGGTGAGCAATCAGCCCCAGCATTTT.